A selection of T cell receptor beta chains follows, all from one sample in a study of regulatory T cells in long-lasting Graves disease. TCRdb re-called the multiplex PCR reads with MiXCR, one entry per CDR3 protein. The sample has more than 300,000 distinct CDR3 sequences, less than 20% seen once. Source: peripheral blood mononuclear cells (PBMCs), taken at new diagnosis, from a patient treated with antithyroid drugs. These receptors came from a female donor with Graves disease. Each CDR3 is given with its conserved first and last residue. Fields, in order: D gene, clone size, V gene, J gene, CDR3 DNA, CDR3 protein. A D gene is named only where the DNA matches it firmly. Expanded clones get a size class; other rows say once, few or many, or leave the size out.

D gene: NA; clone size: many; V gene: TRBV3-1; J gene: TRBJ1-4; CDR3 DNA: TGTGCCAGCAGCCAAGATCCGGGCACTAGAGGTGAAAAACTGTTTTTT; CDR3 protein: CASSQDPGTRGEKLFF
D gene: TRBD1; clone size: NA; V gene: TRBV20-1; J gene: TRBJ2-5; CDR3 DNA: TGCAGTGCAACCTGGACAGGGGGAGAGACCCAGTACTTC; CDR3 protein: CSATWTGGETQYF
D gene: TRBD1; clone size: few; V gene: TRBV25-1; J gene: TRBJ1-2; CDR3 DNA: TGTGCCAGCAGTGACTTCCTGGACAGGGACGGCTACACCTTC; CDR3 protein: CASSDFLDRDGYTF
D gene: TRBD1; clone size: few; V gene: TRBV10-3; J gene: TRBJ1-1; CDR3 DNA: TGTGCCACAGCTTTCCGGGACAGGGTGGGAATGAACACTGAAGCTTTCTTT; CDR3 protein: CATAFRDRVGMNTEAFF
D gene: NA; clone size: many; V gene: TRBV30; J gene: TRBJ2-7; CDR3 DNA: TGTGCCTGGAGACAGGGTAGATTCCACGAGCAGTACTTC; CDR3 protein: CAWRQGRFHEQYF
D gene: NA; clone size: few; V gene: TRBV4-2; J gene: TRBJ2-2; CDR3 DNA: TGTGCCAGCAGCCCTAAGGGTTCCGGGGAGCTGTTTTTT; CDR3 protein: CASSPKGSGELFF
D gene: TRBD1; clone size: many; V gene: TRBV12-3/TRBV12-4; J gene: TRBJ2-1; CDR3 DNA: TGTGCCAGCAGAAATGACAGGGGGCGTCACAATGAGCAGTTCTTC; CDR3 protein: CASRNDRGRHNEQFF
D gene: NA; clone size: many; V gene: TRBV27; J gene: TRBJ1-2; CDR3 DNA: TGTGCCAGCAGACGCGGACAGAGCTTCCCCTATGGCTACACCTTC; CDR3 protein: CASRRGQSFPYGYTF
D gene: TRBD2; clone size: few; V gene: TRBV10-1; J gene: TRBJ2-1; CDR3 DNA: TGCGCCAGCAGTGAGAACGGGAGGTTACACAATGAGCAGTTCTTC; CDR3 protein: CASSENGRLHNEQFF
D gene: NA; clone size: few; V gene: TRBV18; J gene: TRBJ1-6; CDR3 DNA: TGTGCCAGCTCACCAGCGACAGGCAAAAATTCACCCCTCCACTTT; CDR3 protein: CASSPATGKNSPLHF
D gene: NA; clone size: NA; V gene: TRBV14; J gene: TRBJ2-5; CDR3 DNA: TGTGCCAGCAGCCAAGTATCGGTACTCCAAGAGACCCAGTACTTC; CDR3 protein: CASSQVSVLQETQYF
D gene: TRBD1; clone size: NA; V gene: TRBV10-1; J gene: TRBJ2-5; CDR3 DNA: TGCGCCAGCAGTGAACAGGGGGTGGAAGAGACCCAGTACTTC; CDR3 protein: CASSEQGVEETQYF
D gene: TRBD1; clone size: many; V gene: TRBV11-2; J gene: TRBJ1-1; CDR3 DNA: TGTGCCAGCAGCTCGCTTGTGGGACAGTCTGAAGCTTTCTTT; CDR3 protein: CASSSLVGQSEAFF
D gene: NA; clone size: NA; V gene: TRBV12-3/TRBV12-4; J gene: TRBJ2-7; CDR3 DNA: TGTGCCAGCACCTCCGGGCAGATCTCCTACGAGCAGTACTTC; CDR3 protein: CASTSGQISYEQYF
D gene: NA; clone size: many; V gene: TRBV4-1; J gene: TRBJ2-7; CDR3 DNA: TGCGCCAGCAGCCAGTCAGGGGCCGAGCAGTACTTC; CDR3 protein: CASSQSGAEQYF
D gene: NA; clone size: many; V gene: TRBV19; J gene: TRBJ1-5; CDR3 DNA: TGTGCCAGTAGTATAGGACAGGCCCTGGGGAATCAGCCCCAGCATTTT; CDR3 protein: CASSIGQALGNQPQHF
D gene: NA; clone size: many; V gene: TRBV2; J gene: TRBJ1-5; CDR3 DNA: TGTGCCAGCAGTGCAGGGGCTCCCAATCAGCCCCAGCATTTT; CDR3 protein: CASSAGAPNQPQHF
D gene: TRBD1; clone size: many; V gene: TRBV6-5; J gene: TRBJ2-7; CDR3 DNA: TGTGCCAGCAGTTCGCCGACAGGGACCTACGAGCAGTACTTC; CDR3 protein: CASSSPTGTYEQYF
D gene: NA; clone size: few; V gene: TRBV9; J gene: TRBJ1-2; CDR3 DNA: TGTGCCAGCAGCGTAGGCCAGGCTACTAACTATGGCTACACCTTC; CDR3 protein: CASSVGQATNYGYTF
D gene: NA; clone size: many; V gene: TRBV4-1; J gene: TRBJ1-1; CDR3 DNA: TGCGCCAGCAGCCGAAAAACAGGGTACACTGAAGCTTTCTTT; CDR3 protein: CASSRKTGYTEAFF
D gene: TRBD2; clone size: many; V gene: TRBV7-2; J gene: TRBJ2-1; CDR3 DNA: TGTGCCAGCAGAACTAGCGGGGGGGCCAATGAGCAGTTCTTC; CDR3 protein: CASRTSGGANEQFF
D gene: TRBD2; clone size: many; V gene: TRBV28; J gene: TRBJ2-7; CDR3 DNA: TGTGCCACTAAAGGGGGGACTAGCGGCTACGAGCAGTACTTC; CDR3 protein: CATKGGTSGYEQYF
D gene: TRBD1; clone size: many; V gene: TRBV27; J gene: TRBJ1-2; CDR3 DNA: TGTGCCAGCAGTTTAAATACAGGGGGCTACTATGGCTACACCTTC; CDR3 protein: CASSLNTGGYYGYTF
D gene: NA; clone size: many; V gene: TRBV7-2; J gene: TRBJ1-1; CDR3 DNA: TGTGCCAGCAGCTTAGACAGGAGGAACACTGAAGCTTTCTTT; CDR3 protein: CASSLDRRNTEAFF
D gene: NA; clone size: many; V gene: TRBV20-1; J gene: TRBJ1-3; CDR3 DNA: TGCAGTGCTAGTTGGCAAGGAAGAAACACCATATATTTT; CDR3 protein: CSASWQGRNTIYF
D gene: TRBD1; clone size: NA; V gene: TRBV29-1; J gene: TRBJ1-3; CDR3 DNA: TGCAGCGTCGGGACAGCCTCTGGAAACACCATATATTTT; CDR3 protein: CSVGTASGNTIYF
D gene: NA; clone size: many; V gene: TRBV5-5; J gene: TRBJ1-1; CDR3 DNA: TGTGCCAGCAGCTTGGAGGTGGCTTTAGGGACTGAAGCTTTCTTT; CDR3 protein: CASSLEVALGTEAFF